This TCR beta chain was identified in a study of blood T cell repertoires in COVID-19. About the research overall: Spain, Italy and the United States supplied samples that represented acute and convalescent COVID-19.

Sequencing used immunoSEQ multiplex PCR; TCRdb keeps in-frame clones, though not all of them. The sample includes 120,000 or so clones, 60% to 85% of them seen just once. Trimming pared 4 bases from V and 4 bases from J, leaving 6 bases between. The CDR3 loop spans 12 amino acids. Germline V gene data show CDR1 as SGHNT and CDR2 as YYREEE (reference sequence). This clonotype originated in a man aged 65 to 85 with acute or convalescent COVID-19. This chain connects TRBV5-4 to TRBJ1-3; D not certain. The sequencing sample was made of peripheral blood. CDR3 sequence (DNA): TGTGCCAGCAGCCACGGGGGAAACACCATATATTTT. Translating gives CASSHGGNTIYF.